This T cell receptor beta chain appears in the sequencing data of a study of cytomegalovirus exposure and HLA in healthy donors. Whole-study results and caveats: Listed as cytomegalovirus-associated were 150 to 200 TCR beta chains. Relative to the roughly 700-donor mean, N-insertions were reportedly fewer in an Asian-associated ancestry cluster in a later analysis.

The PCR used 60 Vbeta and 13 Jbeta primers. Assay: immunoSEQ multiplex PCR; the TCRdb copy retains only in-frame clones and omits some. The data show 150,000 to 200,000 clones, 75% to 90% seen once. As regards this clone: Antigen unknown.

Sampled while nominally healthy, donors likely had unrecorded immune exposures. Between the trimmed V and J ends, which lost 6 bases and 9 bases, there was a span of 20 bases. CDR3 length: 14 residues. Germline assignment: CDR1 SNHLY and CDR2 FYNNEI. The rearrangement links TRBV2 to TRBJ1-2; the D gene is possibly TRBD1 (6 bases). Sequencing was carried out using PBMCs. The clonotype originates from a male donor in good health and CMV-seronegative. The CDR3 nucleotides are TGTGCCAGCAGACACCGAGGGGGAGTTAATAGCTACACCTTC. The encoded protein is CASRHRGGVNSYTF. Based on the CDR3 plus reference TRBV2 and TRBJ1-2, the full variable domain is EPEVTQTPSHQVTQMGQEVILRCVPISNHLYFYWYRQILGQKVEFLVSFYNNEISEKSEIFDDQFSVERPDGSNFTLKIRSTKLEDSAMYFCASRHRGGVNSYTFGSGTRLTVV.